Following are 23 T cell receptor beta chains from one sample sequenced in a study of identical twins. TCRdb reprocessed the 5' RACE reads via MiXCR and lists one record per CDR3 protein. This table has hundreds of thousands of distinct CDR3 sequences, approximately 24% appearing once. The same sample was also used in a study of T cells expressing NK-cell markers.

The material sequenced was CD4+ T cells sorted from blood. All receptors derive from a woman under 30 in good health.

This clonotype was recorded a few times. The chain recombines TRBV20-1 with TRBJ2-5, with TRBD1 as a possible D gene (6 bases). The CDR3 contains 14 residues. The germline V gene encodes CDR1 DFQATT and CDR2 SNEGSKA (reference sequence). V lost 3 bases and J 2 bases, leaving 13 bases between the germline ends. CDR3 amino acids: CSASGQTDQETQYF. For the CDR3, the DNA is TGCAGTGCTAGCGGACAGACAGATCAAGAGACCCAGTACTTC.

The genes are TRBV10-3 and TRBJ1-1; D gene ambiguous. Deletions cut 6 bases from V and 7 bases from J, with 18 bases between. This CDR3 has 14 residues. From germline, CDR1 is ENHRY and CDR2 SYGVKD. Here the CDR3 reads CAIRPDGRAGEAFF. The DNA for the CDR3 is TGTGCCATCAGACCGGACGGGAGGGCCGGTGAAGCTTTCTTT.

The chain has TRBV20-1 and TRBJ2-2; 7 bases map to TRBD1. This CDR3 has 14 residues. V was clipped by 5 bases and J by 1 base; unmatched bases: 4. The V gene's germline CDR1 is DFQATT and CDR2 SNEGSKA (reference sequence). DNA for the CDR3: TGCAGTGCTGATAGACAGGGGAACACCGGGGAGCTGTTTTTT. As protein: CSADRQGNTGELFF.

This clonotype was counted only a few times. This sequence joins TRBV3-1 and TRBJ2-6, with D unresolved. The germline V gene encodes CDR1 LGHDT and CDR2 YNNKEL (reference sequence). Trimming cost V 5 bases and J 2 bases, with 22 bases left between them. This CDR3 comprises 19 residues. CDR3 sequence (DNA): TGTGCCAGCAGCAACGGACCTCTCCGGTCGGACGCTGGGGCCAACGTCCTGACTTTC. This codes for CASSNGPLRSDAGANVLTF.

This clonotype has a count of ten or more. This chain uses TRBV7-2 with TRBJ2-7, with a possible D match to TRBD2 (7 bases). The germline gives CDR1 SGHTA, CDR2 FQGNSA. This CDR3 has 14 amino acids. V was cut by 5 bases and J by 2 bases, with 13 bases left in between. The CDR3 sequence: CASSEGGAAYEQYF. CDR3 nucleotide sequence: TGTGCCAGCAGCGAGGGGGGGGCCGCCTACGAGCAGTACTTC.

This clonotype was seen a handful of times. This chain uses TRBV2 with TRBJ2-1; possible D gene TRBD1, 6 bases. Germline CDR1 and CDR2: SNHLY and FYNNEI. The CDR3 loop spans 13 amino acids. The V end lost 2 bases, the J end lost 5 bases, and 7 bases lay between the germline ends. CDR3 protein: CASSENRDNEQFF. The CDR3 nucleotides are TGTGCCAGCAGTGAAAACAGGGACAATGAGCAGTTCTTC. The full variable domain, its missing parts supplied by reference TRBV2 and TRBJ2-1, is EPEVTQTPSHQVTQMGQEVILRCVPISNHLYFYWYRQILGQKVEFLVSFYNNEISEKSEIFDDQFSVERPDGSNFTLKIRSTKLEDSAMYFCASSENRDNEQFFGPGTRLTVL.

The rearrangement links TRBV6-2 or TRBV6-3 to TRBJ2-7; 8 positions agree with TRBD2. CDR3 size: 16 residues. From germline, CDR1 is MNHEY and CDR2 SVGEGT. Trimming at V came to 6 bases and at J to 1 base, leaving 11 bases not matched to a gene. CDR3 DNA: TGTGCCAGCAGCCCAACGACTAGCGCAATTTCCTACGAGCAGTACTTC. Translation gives CASSPTTSAISYEQYF.

This clonotype turned up a few times. The rearrangement links TRBV4-1 to TRBJ2-1, with no clear D. Trimming stripped 4 bases from V and 0 bases from J, with 10 bases between. Germline CDR1 reads MGHRA; CDR2 reads YSYEKL. The CDR3 has 15 amino acids. CDR3 loop: CASSRVDLSYNEQFF. The CDR3 coding sequence is TGCGCCAGCAGCCGAGTGGACCTCTCCTACAATGAGCAGTTCTTC.

This chain uses TRBV6-5 with TRBJ1-5; TRBD1 agrees at 7 bases. CDR1 is MNHEY, CDR2 SVGAGI, per germline. V gave up 2 bases and J gave up 7 bases; unmatched junction bases: 5. There are 14 residues in the CDR3. The CDR3 region has the DNA TGTGCCAGCAGTTACGTGGGACAGACACAGCCCCAGCATTTT. Its translation is CASSYVGQTQPQHF.

This clonotype was seen repeatedly, ten times or more. The chain joins TRBV12-3 or TRBV12-4 to TRBJ2-3; D possibly corresponds to TRBD2 (5 bases). Matching the DNA end better, TRBJ2-5 makes the J call doubtful. The CDR3 runs 11 residues. The CDR3 region is CASSSRGTQYF. The CDR3 DNA reads TGTGCCAGCAGTTCCCGGGGGACCCAGTACTTC.

The chain couples TRBV18 to TRBJ2-1; no firm D call. CDR1 is KGHSH and CDR2 is LQKENI in the germline V gene. The CDR3 sequence is 16 residues long. The V gene lost 2 bases and the J gene lost 0 bases, with 11 bases spanning the gap. DNA of the CDR3: TGTGCCAGCTCACCAGGGTTTGGAAGCTCCTACAATGAGCAGTTCTTC. Amino acids: CASSPGFGSSYNEQFF. The variable domain in full, with the rest retrieved from reference TRBV18 and TRBJ2-1, is NAGVMQNPRHLVRRRGQEARLRCSPMKGHSHVYWYRQLPEEGLKFMVYLQKENIIDESGMPKERFSAEFPKEGPSILRIQQVVRGDSAAYFCASSPGFGSSYNEQFFGPGTRLTVL.

The rearrangement joins TRBV5-5 to TRBJ1-1, with a weak D call TRBD1 (5 bases). Trimming shortened V by 4 bases and J by 5 bases, and 12 bases separated the two germline ends. From germline, CDR1 is SGHKS and CDR2 YYEKEE (reference sequence). This CDR3 spans 13 amino acids. The chain's CDR3 is CASSPHGGTEAFF. CDR3 nucleotides: TGTGCCAGCAGCCCCCACGGGGGTACTGAAGCTTTCTTT.

This clonotype appeared a few times. The chain couples TRBV12-3 or TRBV12-4 to TRBJ2-5; TRBD2 is a possible D gene (5 bases). The CDR3 is made up of 12 amino acids. The CDR3 reads CAWTGPQETQYF. CDR3 sequence (DNA): TGTGCGTGGACTGGCCCCCAAGAGACCCAGTACTTC.

This clonotype was detected once. This chain joins TRBV20-1 and TRBJ2-3, with TRBD2 identical over 9 bases. The CDR3 length is 14 residues. Trimming took 3 bases from V and 3 from J; bases not matched to a gene: 4. Germline V gene data show CDR1 as DFQATT and CDR2 as SNEGSKA (reference sequence). Here the CDR3 DNA reads TGCAGTGCTAGGGTAGCGGGGGAGACAGATACGCAGTATTTT. Translating gives CSARVAGETDTQYF.

The rearrangement links TRBV20-1 to TRBJ2-2; TRBD1 matches at 8 bases. The CDR3 spans 16 residues. J gave up 7 bases and V 3 bases, and 13 bases lay outside the gene matches. Germline V lookup: CDR1 DFQATT, CDR2 SNEGSKA (reference sequence). The CDR3 bases are TGCAGTGCTAGGAGCCAGGGGGCGCGTAAAGGCGGGGAGCTGTTTTTT. It codes for CSARSQGARKGGELFF.

This clonotype has a handful of counts. The chain links TRBV6-1 to TRBJ2-3; D not resolved. V dropped 6 bases and J dropped 2 bases, with 18 bases sitting between them. CDR1 and CDR2 (germline): MNHNS, SASEGT. CDR3 size: 16 residues. CDR3 DNA sequence: TGTGCCAGCAGGCGAAGGACGGCTTCCCACACAGATACGCAGTATTTT. This sequence encodes CASRRRTASHTDTQYF.

This clonotype appeared a few times. The rearrangement joins TRBV5-5 to TRBJ2-5, with 12 bases that match TRBD2. V trimming: 1 base; J trimming: 4 bases; junction bases outside the gene matches: 5. This CDR3 is 16 amino acids long. The germline CDR1 and CDR2 sequences are SGHKS and YYEKEE (reference sequence). In nucleotides, the CDR3 is TGTGCCAGCAGCTTGCTACCGGGACTAGCGGGAGAGACCCAGTACTTC. Amino acids: CASSLLPGLAGETQYF.

This clonotype has just a few counts. The chain has TRBV7-9 and TRBJ2-1; 8 nucleotides line up with TRBD2. CDR1 SEHNR and CDR2 FQNEAQ come from the germline V gene (reference sequence). Trimming cost V 6 bases and J 5 bases; bases outside gene matches: 9. This CDR3 has 15 amino acids. In DNA, the CDR3 is TGTGCCAGCAGTTCCGGGACTAGACGAAACAATGAGCAGTTCTTC. Residues: CASSSGTRRNNEQFF.

There are a few counts of this clonotype. V and J are TRBV5-1 and TRBJ2-1, with TRBD2 matching over 11 bases. CDR1 and CDR2 from the germline V gene are SGHRS and YFSETQ. This CDR3 contains 15 residues. With 2 bases clipped from V and 10 bases from J, the junction kept 8 bases outside the gene matches. The CDR3 sequence is CASSFLAGGPGEQFF. CDR3 in DNA: TGCGCCAGCAGCTTCTTAGCGGGGGGGCCTGGGGAGCAGTTCTTC.

This clonotype was seen more than once but under ten times. The rearrangement joins TRBV6-1 to TRBJ2-2; D perhaps matches TRBD2 (6 bases). The germline gives CDR1 MNHNS, CDR2 SASEGT. The ends were cut back, 6 bases at V and 5 bases at J, with 19 bases in the middle. CDR3 length: 16 residues. This CDR3 is CASSQPETSITGELFF. CDR3 bases: TGTGCCAGCAGCCAACCCGAGACTAGTATAACCGGGGAGCTGTTTTTT.

This clonotype was recorded at least ten times. The chain combines TRBV10-1 with TRBJ1-1; D is unclear. V was trimmed by 4 bases and J by 5 bases, leaving 11 bases between them. Germline-derived CDR1 and CDR2 are WNHNN and SYGVQD (reference sequence). CDR3 length: 13 residues. Here the CDR3 DNA reads TGCGCCAGCAGTGCGGACTCGAGGACTGAAGCTTTCTTT. Encoded protein: CASSADSRTEAFF.

This clonotype showed up just a few times. The V gene is TRBV29-1, the J gene TRBJ2-1; TRBD2 might be the D (5 bases). Germline V gives CDR1 SQVTM, CDR2 ANQGSEA. This CDR3 has 14 residues. The ends were cut back, 2 bases at V and 0 bases at J, with 8 bases in the middle. The CDR3 region has the DNA TGCAGCGTTGAAAAGCGGACCTCCTACAATGAGCAGTTCTTC. Residues: CSVEKRTSYNEQFF.

This chain connects TRBV20-1 to TRBJ1-4; no firm D call. The CDR3 runs to 11 residues. Between the trimmed V and J ends, which lost 3 bases and 5 bases, there was a span of 4 bases. Per germline, CDR1 DFQATT and CDR2 SNEGSKA (reference sequence). CDR3 amino acids: CSASQNEKLFF. The CDR3 nucleotides read TGCAGTGCTAGTCAGAATGAAAAACTGTTTTTT.